The 11 T cell receptor beta chains below were found in one sample sequenced in a study of blood T cell repertoires in COVID-19. The data were produced by immunoSEQ multiplex PCR, yet TCRdb's version contains in-frame clones alone and is incomplete. The repertoire includes 40,000 to 65,000 clones, 70% to 90% of them detected once, and 12% sits in the top ten. Specimen: peripheral blood. These receptors came from a man aged 65 to 79 with active COVID-19.

The chain has TRBV7-8 and TRBJ2-5, with TRBD2 matching over 13 bases. This CDR3 is 16 amino acids long. Trimming removed 1 base from V and 2 bases from J; junction bases left unmatched: 1. CDR1 and CDR2 from the germline V gene are SGHVS and FQNEAQ. CDR3 in DNA: TGTGCCAGCAGCTTAGTGGGACTAGCGGGACAAGAGACCCAGTACTTC. Translated, it gives CASSLVGLAGQETQYF. Full variable domain (rest looked up from reference TRBV7-8 and TRBJ2-5): GAGVSQSPRYKVAKRGQDVALRCDPISGHVSLFWYQQALGQGPEFLTYFQNEAQLDKSGLPSDRFFAERPEGSVSTLKIQRTQQEDSAVYLCASSLVGLAGQETQYFGPGTRLLVL.

The chain links TRBV5-4 to TRBJ1-1, with unresolved D. CDR3 size: 15 residues. Germline assignment: CDR1 SGHNT and CDR2 YYREEE (reference sequence). The V end was cut by 9 bases, the J end by 1 base, with 19 bases between. The CDR3: CATTSFVRQNTEAFF. In DNA form, the CDR3 reads TGTGCCACCACATCTTTCGTCCGCCAGAACACTGAAGCTTTCTTT.

The rearrangement uses TRBV6-5 and TRBJ1-2, with 7 bases matching TRBD1. This CDR3 comprises 14 residues. V gave up 5 bases and J gave up 7 bases; unmatched junction bases: 10. Germline V lookup: CDR1 MNHEY, CDR2 SVGAGI. CDR3 sequence reads: CASSRETGVTGYTF. The DNA of the CDR3 is TGTGCCAGCAGTCGTGAAACAGGGGTGACTGGCTACACCTTC.

The rearrangement joins TRBV7-2 to TRBJ1-1, with TRBD1 identical over 8 bases. This CDR3 comprises 17 residues. Germline V lookup: CDR1 SGHTA, CDR2 FQGNSA. Trimming cost V 0 bases and J 5 bases; bases outside gene matches: 11. The chain's CDR3 is CASSLAIFGQGQTEAFF. The DNA of the CDR3 is TGTGCCAGCAGCTTAGCTATTTTCGGACAGGGCCAAACTGAAGCTTTCTTT.

The chain has TRBV14 and TRBJ2-7, with TRBD1 identical over 8 bases. Trimming took 1 base from V and 5 from J; bases not matched to a gene: 13. The germline gives CDR1 SGHDN, CDR2 FVKESK. The CDR3 contains 17 residues. Here the CDR3 reads CASSQVDFRGLKNEQYF. Here the CDR3 DNA reads TGTGCCAGCAGCCAAGTGGATTTCAGGGGGCTTAAGAACGAGCAGTACTTC.

The chain carries TRBV6-2 or TRBV6-3 and TRBJ1-1; TRBD1 might be the D (5 bases). Germline-derived CDR1 and CDR2 are MNHEY and SVGEGT. CDR3 size: 15 residues. Trimming removed 5 bases from V and 4 bases from J, with 17 bases in between. The CDR3: CASSPWAGRSTEAFF. The CDR3 bases are TGTGCCAGCAGTCCCTGGGCAGGGAGGAGCACTGAAGCTTTCTTT.

This clone showed up just once. The V and J genes are TRBV7-8 and TRBJ2-1; 7 nucleotides agree with TRBD1. Germline CDR1 reads SGHVS; CDR2 reads FQNEAQ. The CDR3 runs 13 residues. Losses at the gene ends were 5 bases for V and 5 bases for J; bases not matched to a gene: 3. The CDR3: CASSKDRDNEQFF. The CDR3 bases are TGTGCCAGCAGCAAAGACAGGGACAATGAGCAGTTCTTC.

The V and J genes are TRBV24-1 and TRBJ2-3; D perhaps matches TRBD1 (6 bases). Trimming removed 3 bases from V and 2 bases from J, with 11 bases in between. This CDR3 contains 15 residues. Germline values: CDR1 KGHDR, CDR2 SFDVKD. DNA of the CDR3: TGTGCCACCAGTGATACATGGACAGTCACAGATACGCAGTATTTT. Translation: CATSDTWTVTDTQYF.

This rearrangement joins TRBV19 to TRBJ2-5; 8 positions agree with TRBD1. This CDR3 has 14 amino acids. The ends lost 3 bases at V and 2 bases at J; junction bases unmatched: 2. Germline lookup yields CDR1 LNHDA and CDR2 SQIVND (reference sequence). In DNA form, the CDR3 reads TGTGCCAGTAGTATCCGGACAGGGCAAGAGACCCAGTACTTC. This encodes CASSIRTGQETQYF.

V usage is TRBV6-6 and J usage is TRBJ1-2; 8 nucleotides align to TRBD1. CDR3 length equals 15 residues. The germline gives CDR1 MNHNY, CDR2 SVGAGI (reference sequence). V lost 5 bases, J lost 8 bases, and 13 bases stayed unmatched. DNA for the CDR3: TGTGCCAGCAGTGGGGGACAGGAGGTCGTCGAAGGCTACACCTTC. Its protein is CASSGGQEVVEGYTF.

V gene TRBV5-1 combines with J gene TRBJ2-5; D is perhaps TRBD1 (6 bases). The V gene lost 2 bases and the J gene lost 3 bases, with 17 bases spanning the gap. This CDR3 contains 16 residues. Germline lookup yields CDR1 SGHRS and CDR2 YFSETQ. The CDR3 region has the DNA TGCGCCAGCAGCTTCGGCGCAGGGGAAACCAAAGAGACCCAGTACTTC. Translated: CASSFGAGETKETQYF. The whole variable domain, remainder taken from reference TRBV5-1 and TRBJ2-5, is KAGVTQTPRYLIKTRGQQVTLSCSPISGHRSVSWYQQTPGQGLQFLFEYFSETQRNKGNFPGRFSGRQFSNSRSEMNVSTLELGDSALYLCASSFGAGETKETQYFGPGTRLLVL.